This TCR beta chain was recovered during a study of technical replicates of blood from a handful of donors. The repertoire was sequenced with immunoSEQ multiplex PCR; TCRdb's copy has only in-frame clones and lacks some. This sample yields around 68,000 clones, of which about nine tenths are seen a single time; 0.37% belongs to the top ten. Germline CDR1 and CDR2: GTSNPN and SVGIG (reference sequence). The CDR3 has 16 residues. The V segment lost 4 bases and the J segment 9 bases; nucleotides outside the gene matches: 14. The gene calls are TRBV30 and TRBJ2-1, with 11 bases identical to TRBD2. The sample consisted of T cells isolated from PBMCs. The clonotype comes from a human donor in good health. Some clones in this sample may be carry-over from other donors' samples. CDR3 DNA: TGTGCCTGGAAGCAAACCGGGACTAGCGGTTATTTTGAGCAGTTCTTC. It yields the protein CAWKQTGTSGYFEQFF.